A selection of T cell receptor beta chains follows, all from one sample in a study of shared clonotypes between healthy human individuals. Clones were sequenced by immunoSEQ multiplex PCR, and TCRdb holds only the in-frame ones, with some missing. The data show approximately 2.5 million clones, roughly 93% seen once. The material sequenced was naive CD4+ T cells from PBMCs. These TCRs come from a man aged 18-30 years in good health. Some clones in this sample may be carry-over from other donors' samples. CDR3s include the opening cysteine and the closing phenylalanine or tryptophan.

TRBV6-1	CASRLTSVIPNEQFF
TRBV28	CASTTRRVPSSTDTQYF
TRBV5-4	CASSLGLGNEKLFF
TRBV30	CAWSVGQFTDTQYF
TRBV7-9	CASSQGAGANVLTF
TRBV28	CASSSRGGSGTDTQYF
TRBV9	CASSEAGTASYEQYF
TRBV5-1	CASSQTGTGTDTQYF
TRBV5-6	CASSLQRGDFAEQYF
TRBV30	CAWSLDTFYEQYF
TRBV6-5	CASRGGIYGYTF
TRBV29-1	CSVEIMRNQPQHF
TRBV7-2	CASSPRDARSGELFF
TRBV28	CASSRSAGGLYNEQFF
TRBV7-2	CASSSRLSATRNEQFF
TRBV5-4	CASSLAAKSYEQYF
TRBV10-3	CALRVGGEKLFF
TRBV11-2	CASSYQISTGRTYEQYF